A selection of T cell receptor beta chains follows, all from one sample in a study of human T cells and chemical hapten exposure. TCRdb reprocessed the RACE reads with MiXCR, giving one entry per CDR3 protein. The sample shows some 82,000 distinct CDR3 sequences, approximately 12% of them seen only once. The sequences come from whole blood, collected in connection with sensitization to the hapten diphenylcyclopropenone (DPC). Receptor source: a woman in her forties or fifties with alopecia areata. Some clones in this sample may be carry-over from other donors' samples. CDR3s leave out the opening cysteine and the closing phenylalanine or tryptophan.

j_gene,v_gene,CDR3aa
TRBJ1-5,TRBV6-2/TRBV6-3,ASSYSLWGQPQH
TRBJ1-6,TRBV7-8,ASSLGMTGRNSPLH
TRBJ1-2,TRBV5-1,ASSPGTHGDGYGYT
TRBJ1-4,TRBV9,ASSGQGSVEKLF
TRBJ1-4,TRBV2,ATRTGRVGTNEKLF
TRBJ1-5,TRBV6-1,ASSDSLNQPQH
TRBJ1-1,TRBV12-3/TRBV12-4,ASSRKGDMYTEAF
TRBJ2-1,TRBV28,ASSLGRTSSSYNEQF
TRBJ2-1,TRBV7-9,ASSFLQPRYNEQF
TRBJ2-7,TRBV6-2/TRBV6-3,ASGGGGGGSYEQY
TRBJ2-3,TRBV20-1,SASTSGTDTQY
TRBJ1-1,TRBV6-2/TRBV6-3,ASSYNRGTEAF
TRBJ2-5,TRBV7-2,ASSPSTSSGGTQETQY
TRBJ2-1,TRBV20-1,SARGPLGGGSNEQF
TRBJ2-1,TRBV18,ASSPPQRGDNEQF
TRBJ2-7,TRBV19,ASSILLGPLSEQY
TRBJ1-2,TRBV11-2,ASSFGANYGYT
TRBJ1-2,TRBV28,ASSSWDIHGYT
TRBJ2-7,TRBV9,ASSGGHTYEQY
TRBJ1-3,TRBV11-2,ASSLGGQGGNTIY
TRBJ1-5,TRBV20-1,SARGLGAGPGPQH
TRBJ1-2,TRBV18,ASSPLERNGYT
TRBJ2-2,TRBV5-1,ASSPLSSGSSHGELF
TRBJ2-7,TRBV20-1,SARGHNYEQY
TRBJ2-1,TRBV29-1,SVERNEQF